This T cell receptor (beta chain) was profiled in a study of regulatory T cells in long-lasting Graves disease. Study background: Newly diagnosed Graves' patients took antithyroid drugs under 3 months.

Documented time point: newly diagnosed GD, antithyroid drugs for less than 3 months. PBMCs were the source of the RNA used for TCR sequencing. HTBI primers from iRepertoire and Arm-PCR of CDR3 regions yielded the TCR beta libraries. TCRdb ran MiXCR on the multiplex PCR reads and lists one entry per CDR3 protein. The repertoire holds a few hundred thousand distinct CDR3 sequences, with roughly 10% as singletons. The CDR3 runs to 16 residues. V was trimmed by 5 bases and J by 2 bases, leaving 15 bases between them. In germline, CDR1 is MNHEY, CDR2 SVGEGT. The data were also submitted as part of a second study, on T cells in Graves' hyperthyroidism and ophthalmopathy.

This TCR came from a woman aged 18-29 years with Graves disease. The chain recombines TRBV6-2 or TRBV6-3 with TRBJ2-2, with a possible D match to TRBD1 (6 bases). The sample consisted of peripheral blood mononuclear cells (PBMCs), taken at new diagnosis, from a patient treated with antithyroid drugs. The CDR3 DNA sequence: TGTGCCAGCAGTGGGCTAGCAGGGACAAACACCGGGGAGCTGTTTTTT. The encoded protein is CASSGLAGTNTGELFF.